Following are 8 T cell receptor beta chains from one sample sequenced in a study of shared clonotypes between healthy human individuals. Profiled with immunoSEQ multiplex PCR; TCRdb holds only in-frame clones, not every one. The table shows roughly 1,500,000 clones, with around 98% occurring only once. The sequencing sample was made of naive CD4+ T cells sorted from blood. As for subset: CD45RA+ positively selected. Receptors were obtained from a man between 25 and 39 years old in good health.

The V and J genes are TRBV15 and TRBJ1-4; D gene unclear. Germline CDR1 and CDR2: LNHNV and YYDKDF (reference sequence). Trimming left V 4 bases short and J 7 bases short, with 16 bases between. The CDR3 has 15 residues. The CDR3 DNA follows: TGTGCCACCAGCATAAACCTGAATGGAGGTGAAAAACTGTTTTTT. Residues: CATSINLNGGEKLFF.

In regard to this clone: This sample includes further DNA sequences coding for the same CDR3. The rearrangement links TRBV11-2 to TRBJ2-7; D is unclear. Germline-derived CDR1 and CDR2 are SGHAT and FQNNGV. V lost 5 bases, J lost 3 bases, and 5 bases lay in between. The CDR3 has 11 residues. The DNA of the CDR3 is TGTGCCAGCAGCCGCAACTACGAGCAGTACTTC. Amino acid sequence: CASSRNYEQYF.

J is TRBJ1-1 and V is TRBV18; D is undetermined. CDR3 length: 12 residues. Germline CDR1 and CDR2: KGHSH and LQKENI. Trimming removed 2 bases from V and 8 bases from J, with 9 bases in between. The CDR3 region is CASSPVREEAFF. DNA of the CDR3: TGTGCCAGCTCACCAGTCCGCGAAGAAGCTTTCTTT.

The rearrangement joins TRBV4-1 to TRBJ2-3, with 7 bases identical to TRBD2. CDR1 is MGHRA, CDR2 YSYEKL, per germline. There are 15 residues in the CDR3. V lost 0 bases, J lost 4 bases, and 4 bases stayed unmatched. Written as DNA, the CDR3 is TGCGCCAGCAGCCAAGATGGAGGGAGGGCAGATACGCAGTATTTT. Its protein is CASSQDGGRADTQYF.

V and J are TRBV9 and TRBJ2-1; TRBD2 matches 11 bases. The CDR3 contains 19 residues. Trimming cost V 0 bases and J 1 base; bases outside gene matches: 9. The germline gives CDR1 SGDLS, CDR2 YYNGEE. CDR3 nucleotide sequence: TGTGCCAGCAGCGTAGGACTAGCGGGAAAGGAGTTGTCCTACAATGAGCAGTTCTTC. It translates to CASSVGLAGKELSYNEQFF.

The rearrangement uses TRBV4-3 and TRBJ2-7, with a possible D match to TRBD2 (6 bases). CDR1 is LGHNA and CDR2 is YSLEER in the germline V gene. Trimming cost V 3 bases and J 3 bases, with 15 bases left between them. The CDR3 is made up of 15 amino acids. Written as DNA, the CDR3 is TGCGCCAGCAGCCAGACTTGGACTACTTTCTACGAGCAGTACTTC. This translates into CASSQTWTTFYEQYF.

V is TRBV5-5 and J is TRBJ1-5; D ambiguous. Trimming cost V 2 bases and J 0 bases, with 15 bases left between them. The CDR3 consists of 17 residues. The germline V gene encodes CDR1 SGHKS and CDR2 YYEKEE (reference sequence). The chain's CDR3 is CASSFGSGPYSNQPQHF. CDR3 DNA: TGTGCCAGCAGCTTTGGGTCAGGACCATATAGCAATCAGCCCCAGCATTTT.

The chain couples TRBV5-6 to TRBJ2-7; possible D gene TRBD2, 5 bases. The CDR3 extends over 12 amino acids. The germline V gene has CDR1 SGHDT and CDR2 YYEEEE. The V end lost 3 bases, the J end lost 3 bases, and 7 bases lay between the germline ends. CDR3 nucleotides: TGTGCCAGCAGCTCGGACTTCTACGAGCAGTACTTC. It encodes CASSSDFYEQYF.